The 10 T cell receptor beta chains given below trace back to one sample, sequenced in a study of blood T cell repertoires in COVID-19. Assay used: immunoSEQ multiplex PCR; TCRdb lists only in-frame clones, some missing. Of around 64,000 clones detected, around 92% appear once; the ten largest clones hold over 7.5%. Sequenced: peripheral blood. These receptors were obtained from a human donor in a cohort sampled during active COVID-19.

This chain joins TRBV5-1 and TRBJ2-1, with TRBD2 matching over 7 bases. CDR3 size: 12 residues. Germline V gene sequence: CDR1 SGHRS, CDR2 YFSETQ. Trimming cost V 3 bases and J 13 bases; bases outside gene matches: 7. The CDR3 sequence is CASSWEGKSQFF. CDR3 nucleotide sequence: TGCGCCAGCAGCTGGGAGGGTAAGAGTCAGTTCTTC.

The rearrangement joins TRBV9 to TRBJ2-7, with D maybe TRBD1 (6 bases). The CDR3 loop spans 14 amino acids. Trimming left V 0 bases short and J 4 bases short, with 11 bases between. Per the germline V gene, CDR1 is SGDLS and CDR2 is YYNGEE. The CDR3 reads CASSVEVRGYEQYF. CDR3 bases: TGTGCCAGCAGCGTAGAGGTCAGGGGTTACGAGCAGTACTTC.

The CDR3: CASSPGSTPQETQYF. CDR3 in DNA: TGTGCCAGCAGTCCCGGGAGTACCCCACAAGAGACCCAGTACTTC. The V call is TRBV27, the J call TRBJ2-5; perhaps TRBD2 as D (6 bases). The CDR3 sequence is 15 residues long. Germline V gene sequence: CDR1 MNHEY, CDR2 SMNVEV (reference sequence). V was shortened by 5 bases and J by 2 bases, with 15 bases between the two germline ends.

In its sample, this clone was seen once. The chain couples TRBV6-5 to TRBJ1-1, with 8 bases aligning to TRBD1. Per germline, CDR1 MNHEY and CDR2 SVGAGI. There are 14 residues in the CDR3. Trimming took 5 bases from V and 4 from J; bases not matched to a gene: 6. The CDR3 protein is CASSPTGAVTEAFF. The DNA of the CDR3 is TGTGCCAGCAGTCCGACAGGGGCGGTCACTGAAGCTTTCTTT.

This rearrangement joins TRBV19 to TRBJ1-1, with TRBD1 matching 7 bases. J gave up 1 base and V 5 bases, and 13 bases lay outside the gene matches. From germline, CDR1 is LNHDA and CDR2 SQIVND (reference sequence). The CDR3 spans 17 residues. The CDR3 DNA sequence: TGTGCCAGTAGTCGTGACTGGGACAGTCCCTCGAACACTGAAGCTTTCTTT. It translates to CASSRDWDSPSNTEAFF.

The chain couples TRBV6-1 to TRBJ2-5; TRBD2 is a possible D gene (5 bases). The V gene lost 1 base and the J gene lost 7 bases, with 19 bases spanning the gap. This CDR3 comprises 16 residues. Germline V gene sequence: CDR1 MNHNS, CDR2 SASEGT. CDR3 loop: CASSEVVEDPSGTQYF. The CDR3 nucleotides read TGTGCCAGCAGTGAAGTGGTAGAGGACCCAAGCGGGACCCAGTACTTC.

Here the CDR3 DNA reads TGTGCCAGTGGGCAGGGACACCGAGGGAATGAGCAGTTCTTC. Its protein product is CASGQGHRGNEQFF. The chain links TRBV6-5 to TRBJ2-1; maybe TRBD1 (6 bases). This CDR3 is built from 14 residues. Germline V gene sequence: CDR1 MNHEY, CDR2 SVGAGI. V dropped 9 bases and J dropped 7 bases, with 19 bases sitting between them.

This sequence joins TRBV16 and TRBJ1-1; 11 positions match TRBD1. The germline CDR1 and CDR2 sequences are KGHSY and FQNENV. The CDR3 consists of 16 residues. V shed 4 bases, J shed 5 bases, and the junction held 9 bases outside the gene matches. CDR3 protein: CASSPRDRGRRTEAFF. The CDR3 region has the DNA TGTGCCAGCAGCCCCCGGGACAGGGGGAGAAGAACTGAAGCTTTCTTT.

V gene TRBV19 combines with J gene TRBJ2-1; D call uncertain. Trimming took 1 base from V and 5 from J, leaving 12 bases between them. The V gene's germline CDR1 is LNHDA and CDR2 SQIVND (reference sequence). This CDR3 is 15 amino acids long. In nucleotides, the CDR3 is TGTGCCAGTAGTATAGTCCTGGCTACAGACAATGAGCAGTTCTTC. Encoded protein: CASSIVLATDNEQFF.

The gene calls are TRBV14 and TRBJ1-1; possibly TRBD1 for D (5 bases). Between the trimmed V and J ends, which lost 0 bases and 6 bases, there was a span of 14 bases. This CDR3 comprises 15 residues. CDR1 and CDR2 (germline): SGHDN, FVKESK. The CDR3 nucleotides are TGTGCCAGCAGCCAAGAGGTGCGGGGGACCCCTGAAGCTTTCTTT. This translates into CASSQEVRGTPEAFF.